The 5 T cell receptor beta chains below all came from one sample that was sequenced in a study of cytomegalovirus exposure and HLA in healthy donors. PCR used 60 Vbeta primers and 13 Jbeta primers. Sequenced by immunoSEQ multiplex PCR; TCRdb stores in-frame clones only, minus some. The sample records about 130,000 clones, approximately 8.9% being singletons. Material for sequencing was PBMCs. The receptor set was obtained from a woman aged 40-49 years in good health and CMV-seropositive.

The chain is built from TRBV5-8 and TRBJ2-5; no reliable D call. The J call may be wrong; the DNA end is better matched by TRBJ2-7. The CDR3 contains 15 residues. Germline assignment: CDR1 SGHTS and CDR2 YDEGEE. CDR3 DNA sequence: TGTGCCACTAGTCCCGGCGAGAGGAGCTCCTACGAGCAGTACTTC. Translation gives CATSPGERSSYEQYF.

The rearrangement links TRBV5-1 to TRBJ2-2; TRBD2 might be the D (6 bases). V dropped 2 bases and J dropped 3 bases, with 14 bases sitting between them. CDR3 length: 16 amino acids. Germline CDR1 SGHRS, CDR2 YFSETQ. CDR3 DNA: TGCGCCAGCAGCTTCGATGGACGGGACTACACCGGGGAGCTGTTTTTT. Its protein product is CASSFDGRDYTGELFF.

This chain links TRBV5-1 with TRBJ1-2, with D uncertain. V lost 1 base to trimming and J lost 7 bases, with 8 bases between them. In germline, CDR1 is SGHRS, CDR2 YFSETQ. The CDR3 consists of 12 residues. CDR3 sequence reads: CASSLSGSGYTF. DNA of the CDR3: TGCGCCAGCAGCTTGAGTGGCTCTGGCTACACCTTC.

This chain links TRBV7-9 with TRBJ1-1, with 7 nucleotides matching TRBD1. The V gene's germline CDR1 is SEHNR and CDR2 FQNEAQ (reference sequence). CDR3 length equals 19 residues. With 4 bases clipped from V and 0 bases from J, the junction kept 17 bases outside the gene matches. The CDR3 sequence is CASSSPQSGTAIMNTEAFF. In nucleotides, the CDR3 is TGTGCCAGCAGCTCACCACAGTCCGGGACAGCTATTATGAACACTGAAGCTTTCTTT.

This clone was detected only a few times. The V call is TRBV9, the J call TRBJ2-7; D may be TRBD1 (6 bases). The CDR3 loop spans 15 amino acids. Germline-derived CDR1 and CDR2 are SGDLS and YYNGEE. Trimming stripped 3 bases from V and 3 bases from J, with 16 bases between. The CDR3, as DNA: TGTGCCAGCAGCGCCCAGGGGACGGCCGGCTACGAGCAGTACTTC. This sequence encodes CASSAQGTAGYEQYF.